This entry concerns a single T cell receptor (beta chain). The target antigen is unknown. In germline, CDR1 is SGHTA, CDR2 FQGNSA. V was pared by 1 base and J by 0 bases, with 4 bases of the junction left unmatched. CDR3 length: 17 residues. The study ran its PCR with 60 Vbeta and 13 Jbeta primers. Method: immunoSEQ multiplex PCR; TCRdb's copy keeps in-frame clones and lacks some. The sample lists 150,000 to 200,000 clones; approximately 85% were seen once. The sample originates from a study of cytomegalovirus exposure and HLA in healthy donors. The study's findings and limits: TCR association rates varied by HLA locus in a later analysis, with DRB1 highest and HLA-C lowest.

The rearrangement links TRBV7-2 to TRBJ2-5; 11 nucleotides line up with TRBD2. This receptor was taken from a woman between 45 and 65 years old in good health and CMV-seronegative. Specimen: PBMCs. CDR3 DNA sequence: TGTGCCAGCAGCTTAGGAGGACTAGCGGGTAACCAAGAGACCCAGTACTTC. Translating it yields CASSLGGLAGNQETQYF.